Listed below are T cell receptor beta chains from one sample, sequenced in a study of shared clonotypes between healthy human individuals. The protocol was immunoSEQ multiplex PCR, while the TCRdb copy is restricted to in-frame clones and leaves out a portion. There are around 690,000 clones in the sample; about 92% occur only once, and around a third lies in the top ten. Sample: memory CD8+ T cells from PBMCs. These receptors were taken from a man younger than 35 in good health. Some clones in this sample may be carry-over from other donors' samples. Each CDR3 is given with its conserved first and last residue. A D gene is named only where the DNA matches it firmly. Clone sizes are given selectively: once, few, many, or a class where the clone is expanded.

D	V	size	J	length	DNA	CDR3
NA	TRBV28	once	TRBJ2-1	17	TGTGCCAGCAGTTCAAACAGGGAAGCCCCTTCCTACAATGAGCAGTTCTTC	CASSSNREAPSYNEQFF
NA	TRBV5-1	NA	TRBJ2-1	12	TGCGCCAGCAGCCTCGACAGCAATGAGCAGTTCTTC	CASSLDSNEQFF
TRBD2	TRBV9	NA	TRBJ2-7	14	TGTGCCAGCAGCGCGGGACGGGAGGGCTACGAGCAGTACTTC	CASSAGREGYEQYF
NA	TRBV9	once	TRBJ2-7	15	TGTGCCAGCAGCGTAGCGGTCGGGGGATCCTACGAGCAGTACTTC	CASSVAVGGSYEQYF
TRBD2	TRBV6-5	NA	TRBJ2-5	15	TGTGCCAGCAGTTTGACGGGACTAGCGGGAGAGACCCAGTACTTC	CASSLTGLAGETQYF
NA	TRBV19	NA	TRBJ2-5	13	TGTGCCAGTAGTCTGGTGGGAAGGGAGACCCAGTACTTC	CASSLVGRETQYF
NA	TRBV21-1	NA	TRBJ1-3	15	TGTGCCAGCAGCAAAGCGGGCGGGACTGGGAACACCATATATTTT	CASSKAGGTGNTIYF
TRBD1	TRBV30	NA	TRBJ2-1	15	TGTGCCTGGGGTGAACCGGGACAGTACCACAATGAGCAGTTCTTC	CAWGEPGQYHNEQFF
NA	TRBV11-2	NA	TRBJ1-2	14	TGTGCCAGCACCGGGGGGGGGCTCCTCTGGGGCTACACCTTC	CASTGGGLLWGYTF
NA	TRBV18	NA	TRBJ1-2	15	TGTGCCAGCTCACCCACGAGGCAAGCTAACTATGGCTACACCTTC	CASSPTRQANYGYTF
NA	TRBV5-4	NA	TRBJ1-1	17	TGTGCCAGCTCCCATGACAGCCTTAGGGTTGGGGGCACTGAAGCTTTCTTT	CASSHDSLRVGGTEAFF
TRBD2	TRBV6-1	NA	TRBJ2-7	15	TGTGCCAGCAGTGAAGATACTAGCGGGAGTTACGAGCAGTACTTC	CASSEDTSGSYEQYF
NA	TRBV13	NA	TRBJ1-1	13	TGTGCCAGCAGCTCGGAGATGAACACTGAAGCTTTCTTT	CASSSEMNTEAFF
NA	TRBV6-6	NA	TRBJ1-5	15	TGTGCCAGCAGTTACTCGTTAGGGGTCAATCAGCCCCAGCATTTT	CASSYSLGVNQPQHF
NA	TRBV27	NA	TRBJ2-1	15	TGTGCCAGCAGCCCCACTTCCCCCTCCTACAATGAGCAGTTCTTC	CASSPTSPSYNEQFF
NA	TRBV7-3	NA	TRBJ1-1	15	TGTGCCAGCAGCCCCGGCCTAACAGACAGCGATGAAGCTTTCTTT	CASSPGLTDSDEAFF
TRBD2	TRBV4-2	NA	TRBJ2-1	21	TGTGCCAGCAGCCTTTCCCTGCCGGGACTAGCGGGAGGGCCGGTCTACAATGAGCAGTTCTTC	CASSLSLPGLAGGPVYNEQFF
NA	TRBV29-1	NA	TRBJ2-1	13	TGCAGCGTTCTTCCAGATGACTCCCCTGAGCAGTTCTTC	CSVLPDDSPEQFF
NA	TRBV11-2	NA	TRBJ2-1	14	TGTGCCAGCAGCCCCGGGACGCCATACAATGAGCAGTTCTTC	CASSPGTPYNEQFF
NA	TRBV18	once	TRBJ1-4	15	TGTGCCAGCTCACCAGCGGCGCCTGGGAGCGAAAAACTGTTTTTT	CASSPAAPGSEKLFF
NA	TRBV19	NA	TRBJ2-2	12	TGTGCCAGTAGGTCGAACACCGGGGAGCTGTTTTTT	CASRSNTGELFF
TRBD2	TRBV29-1	NA	TRBJ2-7	13	TGCAGCGTTTTTAGCGGGAGGTTCCACGAGCAGTACTTC	CSVFSGRFHEQYF
NA	TRBV18	NA	TRBJ1-2	15	TGTGCCAGCTCACCCTACGAGTCCCCAGGGGATGGCTACACCTTC	CASSPYESPGDGYTF
NA	TRBV14	NA	TRBJ2-1	15	TGTGCCAGCAGCCCTTGGCGGAGCACCTACAATGAGCAGTTCTTC	CASSPWRSTYNEQFF
NA	TRBV28	NA	TRBJ1-2	18	TGTGCCAGCAGTTTACCCGGGGGCCCTACCGACGACCGAGATGGCTACACCTTC	CASSLPGGPTDDRDGYTF
TRBD2	TRBV5-3	NA	TRBJ2-1	15	TGTGCCAGAAGCTATTGCGAGACTAGCTCCCATGAGCAGTTCTTC	CARSYCETSSHEQFF
NA	TRBV7-2	NA	TRBJ1-4	13	TGTGCCAGCAGCTTAACATCCGCCGAAAAACTGTTTTTT	CASSLTSAEKLFF